The source of this T cell receptor (beta chain) is a study of CD8+ T cells in alopecia areata. Study-level information: Those treated were given oral tofacitinib at 5 to 10 mg twice daily. Overall study findings and caveats: Mouse data revealed clearer TCR sharing than patient data did, a gap possibly tied to HLA. Scalp clonality decreased significantly with tofacitinib, and so did expanded CD8+ clones among the top 100. For baseline CD8+ expansion, any link to response stays uncertain with one nonresponder.

Turning to this clone: Its antigen is as yet unknown.

Treatment reported: oral pan-JAK inhibitor, 5-10 mg twice daily. Unmatched junction bases numbered 4, after V lost 1 base and J lost 4 bases. The germline V gene encodes CDR1 SQVTM and CDR2 ANQGSEA. The CDR3 covers 14 residues. RNA, once extracted, was reverse transcribed into cDNA for use as the sequencing template. The data were produced by immunoSEQ multiplex PCR, yet TCRdb's version contains in-frame clones alone and is incomplete. This table has about 140,000 clones, around 82% appearing once. The rearrangement links TRBV29-1 to TRBJ2-3; 8 bases are shared with TRBD1. Sequencing was performed on CD8+ T cells sorted from blood, taken at week 4, from a patient treated with tofacitinib. This clonotype was obtained from a human donor with alopecia areata. CDR3 in DNA: TGCAGCGTTGAAGGGACAGGGATCCCAGATACGCAGTATTTT. Translation: CSVEGTGIPDTQYF.